The 5 T cell receptor beta chains reported below all come from one sample, sequenced in a study of T cells in Graves' hyperthyroidism and ophthalmopathy (dated by TCRdb to the late 2010s). Receptor amplification or capture employed multiplex PCR. The sequencer was an Illumina HiSeq 2000. TCR beta CDR3 regions were amplified from RNA transcripts. The first round of RT-PCR for the TCR CDR3 was performed with the HTBI primer set and the Qiagen OneStep RT-PCR kit. The public reads were reanalyzed by TCRdb: fastp trimming at Q25, MiXCR alignment, in-frame beta chains only. CDR3 protein sequences are deduplicated, and each keeps its most common genes and DNA. Here the sample has some 620,000 distinct CDR3 sequences; roughly 17% occur a single time. Approximately 3.8% of the sample is held by the ten biggest clonotypes. The sequenced sample was blood. The source of these receptors is a woman in her twenties or thirties with Graves' hyperthyroidism.

This clonotype turned up a few times. The rearrangement links TRBV11-2 to TRBJ2-5, with a tentative D call TRBD1 (7 bases). This CDR3 comprises 16 residues. V was clipped by 5 bases and J by 5 bases, with 21 bases between them. The germline V gene has CDR1 SGHAT and CDR2 FQNNGV. The DNA of the CDR3 is TGTGCCAGCAGCACGGGGGTCCGGGACAGAGAGGAGACCCAGTACTTC. Protein sequence: CASSTGVRDREETQYF. Combining the CDR3 with reference TRBV11-2 and TRBJ2-5 gives the whole variable domain EAGVAQSPRYKIIEKRQSVAFWCNPISGHATLYWYQQILGQGPKLLIQFQNNGVVDDSQLPKDRFSAERLKGVDSTLKIQPAKLEDSAVYLCASSTGVRDREETQYFGPGTRLLVL.

This clonotype was counted between two and nine times. J is TRBJ2-2 and V is TRBV19; D is undetermined. The CDR3 loop spans 11 amino acids. The V gene lost 5 bases and the J gene lost 6 bases, with 4 bases spanning the gap. From germline, CDR1 is LNHDA and CDR2 SQIVND (reference sequence). The CDR3 nucleotides are TGTGCCAGTAGTGGGCCCGGGGAGCTGTTTTTT. Translating it yields CASSGPGELFF.

This clonotype has a handful of counts. The gene calls are TRBV6-5 and TRBJ1-2; TRBD1 agrees at 7 bases. The V segment lost 0 bases and the J segment 4 bases; nucleotides outside the gene matches: 8. Germline V gene sequence: CDR1 MNHEY, CDR2 SVGAGI. The CDR3 extends over 16 amino acids. CDR3 sequence: CASSYSNLRDSYGYTF. CDR3 nucleotide sequence: TGTGCCAGCAGTTACTCAAACCTCCGGGACAGCTATGGCTACACCTTC.

J is TRBJ1-4 and V is TRBV2; D gene ambiguous. Germline V gives CDR1 SNHLY, CDR2 FYNNEI. Trimming removed 4 bases from V and 7 bases from J, with 16 bases in between. The CDR3 is 15 residues long. The CDR3 sequence is CASSGSQIGREKLFF. CDR3 bases: TGTGCCAGCAGTGGTTCCCAGATAGGACGTGAAAAACTGTTTTTT.

The chain has TRBV7-2 and TRBJ2-4; 8 nucleotides line up with TRBD2. The germline gives CDR1 SGHTA, CDR2 FQGNSA. The trim removed 7 bases at V and 1 base at J, leaving 6 bases unmatched. The CDR3 length is 15 residues. CDR3: CASNQGGGAKNIQYF. CDR3 DNA: TGTGCCAGCAATCAAGGCGGGGGGGCCAAAAACATTCAGTACTTC.